These T cell receptor beta chains were read from a single sample in a study of beta chain features in type 1 diabetes. Profiling relied on immunoSEQ multiplex PCR, and the TCRdb table lists in-frame clones only, not all of them. In the table there are about 240,000 clones, over 11% of which are singletons. Input material: naive CD4+ T cells from blood. These receptors were obtained from a man aged 30 to 39 with type 1 diabetes. The conserved cysteine and the conserved F or W are not part of the CDR3 here. Fields, in order: CDR3 protein, J gene, D gene, V gene. D genes are given only for firm matches.

ASSLAGTGGETQY	TRBJ2-5	TRBD1	TRBV7-2
ASTVGRDTEAF	TRBJ1-1	NA	TRBV7-9
ASKQGLNTEAF	TRBJ1-1	NA	TRBV25-1
ASRTTDSMNTEAF	TRBJ1-1	NA	TRBV11-2
ASSEGQVMNTEAF	TRBJ1-1	TRBD1	TRBV25-1
ASSFGQGSYGYT	TRBJ1-2	TRBD1	TRBV27
ASSLSQANQPQH	TRBJ1-5	NA	TRBV7-9
ASSPNRNYGYT	TRBJ1-2	NA	TRBV6-1
ATQLSSYEQY	TRBJ2-7	NA	TRBV6-5
ASSLGGVNTEAF	TRBJ1-1	NA	TRBV5-1
ACGQQNTEAF	TRBJ1-1	NA	TRBV30
ASSIAGQDNSPLH	TRBJ1-6	TRBD1	TRBV19
SVVQGQTQY	TRBJ2-5	NA	TRBV29-1
ATSIQGNYGYT	TRBJ1-2	NA	TRBV15
ASSLGDPGGNGYT	TRBJ1-2	NA	TRBV7-9
ASSEFPGTSGSTDTQY	TRBJ2-3	TRBD2	TRBV6-1
ASSSGLAVLHNEQF	TRBJ2-1	TRBD2	TRBV5-1
ASSPPTGGAGTDTQY	TRBJ2-3	TRBD1	TRBV18
ASGLGLAGGGDTQY	TRBJ2-3	TRBD2	TRBV12-5
ASSKGAAQYEQY	TRBJ2-7	NA	TRBV6-6
ASSYGWTAPQPQH	TRBJ1-5	NA	TRBV6-6
ASSDPKQGRNTEAF	TRBJ1-1	NA	TRBV25-1
ASSQDRGSAMNTEAF	TRBJ1-1	TRBD1	TRBV7-9
ASSTPVIPSEKLF	TRBJ1-4	NA	TRBV7-2
ASSGDRGSNQPQH	TRBJ1-5	TRBD1	TRBV2
ASSQETSGAYEQY	TRBJ2-7	TRBD2	TRBV4-2
ASSEGVIGGAYEQY	TRBJ2-7	NA	TRBV9
ASSRQGPLSGANVLT	TRBJ2-6	TRBD1	TRBV19